Below, one T cell receptor beta chain is given with its context. The data were taken from a study of cytomegalovirus exposure and HLA in healthy donors. From germline, CDR1 is MNHEY and CDR2 SMNVEV (reference sequence). This CDR3 spans 13 amino acids. Trimming cost V 6 bases and J 2 bases, with 9 bases left between them. It was with 60 Vbeta and 13 Jbeta primers that the PCR ran. Only in-frame clones appear in the TCRdb table, and some are missing; sequencing was by immunoSEQ multiplex PCR. This sample has 180,000 or so clones, with 70% to 90% found just once. This sequence was found in a woman aged 18 to 35 in good health and CMV-seronegative. The source material was PBMCs. This chain uses TRBV27 with TRBJ2-3, with D hard to call. The CDR3 sequence is CASSLRPTDTQYF. The CDR3 coding sequence is TGTGCCAGCAGCTTGAGGCCCACAGATACGCAGTATTTT.